This T cell receptor beta chain was found in a study of T cell repertoires in cytomegalovirus infection. Study observations and caveats: Clonotype analysis showed dominance of the ex vivo response by HLA-C-restricted CMV-specific TCR beta clonotypes.

TCRdb passed the reads through MiXCR, listing each CDR3 protein once. The data hold 300,000 to 400,000 distinct CDR3 sequences, with 25% observed a single time. Points on this clonotype: Its antigen is not identified.

The V end was cut by 1 base, the J end by 4 bases, with 8 bases between. Germline V lookup: CDR1 LGHNT, CDR2 FRNRAP. This CDR3 has 14 amino acids. Specimen: cultured PBMCs, collected from culture after CMV antigen stimulation. This TCR was sampled from a human donor in good health (CMV status not recorded). Some clones in this sample may be carry-over from other donors' samples. The genes are TRBV12-5 and TRBJ1-5; D is unclear. The CDR3: CASGLGQGNQPQHF. CDR3 sequence (DNA): TGTGCTAGTGGTTTGGGCCAAGGAAATCAGCCCCAGCATTTT. Based on the CDR3 plus reference TRBV12-5 and TRBJ1-5, the full variable domain is DARVTQTPRHKVTEMGQEVTMRCQPILGHNTVFWYRQTMMQGLELLAYFRNRAPLDDSGMPKDRFSAEMPDATLATLKIQPSEPRDSAVYFCASGLGQGNQPQHFGDGTRLSIL.